This TCR beta chain was identified in a study of T cell repertoires in cytomegalovirus infection. The CDR3 consists of 15 residues. Trimming cost V 1 base and J 4 bases, with 13 bases left between them. The germline gives CDR1 MNHEY, CDR2 SMNVEV (reference sequence). The sample holds many counts of this clonotype. What it recognizes is unknown. Using its own MiXCR run on the reads, TCRdb lists one record per CDR3 protein. The data contain 100,000 to 150,000 distinct CDR3 sequences, 30% to 40% of them singletons. The source of this sequence is a human donor in good health (CMV status not recorded). Some clones in this sample may be carry-over from other donors' samples. J is TRBJ2-5 and V is TRBV27; D may be TRBD2 (6 bases). The starting material was CD8+ T cells from cultured PBMCs, obtained from culture after CMV antigen stimulation. CDR3 sequence (DNA): TGTGCCAGCAGTTTATTGGGGGGTCCTCCAGAGACCCAGTACTTC. It specifies CASSLLGGPPETQYF.